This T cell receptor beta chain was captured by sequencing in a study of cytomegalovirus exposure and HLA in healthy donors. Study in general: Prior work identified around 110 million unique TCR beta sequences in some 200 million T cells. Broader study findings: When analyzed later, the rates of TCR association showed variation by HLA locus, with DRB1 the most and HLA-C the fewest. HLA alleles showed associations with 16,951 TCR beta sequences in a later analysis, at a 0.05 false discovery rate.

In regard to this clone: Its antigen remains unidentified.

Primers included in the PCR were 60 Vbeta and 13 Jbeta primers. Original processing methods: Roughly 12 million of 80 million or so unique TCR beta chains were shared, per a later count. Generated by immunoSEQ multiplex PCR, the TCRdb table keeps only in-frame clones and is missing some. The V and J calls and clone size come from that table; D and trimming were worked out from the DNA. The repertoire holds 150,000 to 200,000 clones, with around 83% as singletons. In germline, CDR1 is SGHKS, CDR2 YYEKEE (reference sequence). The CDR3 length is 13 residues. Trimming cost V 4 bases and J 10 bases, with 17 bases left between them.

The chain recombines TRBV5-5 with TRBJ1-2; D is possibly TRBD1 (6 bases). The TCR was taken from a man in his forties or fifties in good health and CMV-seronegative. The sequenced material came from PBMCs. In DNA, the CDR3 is TGTGCCAGCAGCCTTACTACGACAGGAGTCTACACCTTC. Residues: CASSLTTTGVYTF.